Presented here are 9 T cell receptor beta chains from one specimen sequenced in a study of T cells in Graves' hyperthyroidism and ophthalmopathy. Amplification targeted TCR beta CDR3 regions from RNA transcripts. Using the HTBI primer set, a first-round RT-PCR was run on the TCR CDR3. Using its own MiXCR run on the multiplex PCR reads, TCRdb lists one record per CDR3 protein. The repertoire holds hundreds of thousands of distinct CDR3 sequences, with 35% to 45% as singletons. Source material: blood. Receptors were obtained from a man aged 18 to 29 with Graves' hyperthyroidism.

This clonotype came up many times. The chain couples TRBV7-3 to TRBJ1-1, with D possibly TRBD1 on 5 matching bases. The ends were cut back, 5 bases at V and 3 bases at J, with 13 bases in the middle. CDR1 SGHTA and CDR2 FQGTGA come from the germline V gene. There are 14 residues in the CDR3. This CDR3 reads CASSPQGEDTEAFF. The CDR3 coding sequence is TGTGCCAGCAGCCCCCAGGGCGAGGACACTGAAGCTTTCTTT.

As concerns this clonotype: This clone may be a read error of a much larger clone one base away. The genes are TRBV10-3 and TRBJ1-1, with 9 bases that match TRBD1. Germline V lookup: CDR1 ENHRY, CDR2 SYGVKD. This CDR3 contains 13 residues. Trimming at V came to 4 bases and at J to 4 bases, leaving 1 base not matched to a gene. The DNA for the CDR3 is TGTGCCATCAGTGGGACAGGGGCCACTGAAGCTTTCTTT. Amino acids: CAISGTGATEAFF.

Regarding this clonotype: A much more abundant neighbour one base away suggests this may be a read error. The rearrangement links TRBV29-1 to TRBJ2-5; no definite D call. The V gene's germline CDR1 is SQVTM and CDR2 ANQGSEA. The CDR3 length is 10 residues. V was cut by 4 bases and J by 7 bases, with 7 bases left in between. CDR3 in amino acids: CSVAGATQYF. For the CDR3, the DNA is TGCAGCGTTGCAGGAGCGACCCAGTACTTC. Complete variable domain (other parts from reference TRBV29-1 and TRBJ2-5): SAVISQKPSRDICQRGTSLTIQCQVDSQVTMMFWYRQQPGQSLTLIATANQGSEATYESGFVIDKFPISRPNLTFSTLTVSNMSPEDSSIYLCSVAGATQYFGPGTRLLVL.

The chain joins TRBV7-2 to TRBJ1-2; 7 bases align to TRBD1. J was trimmed by 4 bases and V by 3 bases; bases with no gene match: 11. CDR1 and CDR2 (germline): SGHTA, FQGNSA. The CDR3 contains 16 residues. CDR3 DNA sequence: TGTGCCAGCAGCTTGCGGGGACAGCCCCTGCGCTATGGCTACACCTTC. The encoded protein is CASSLRGQPLRYGYTF.

This clonotype came up a few times. The chain couples TRBV5-1 to TRBJ1-6, with 7 positions matching TRBD1. The CDR3 totals 17 residues. Germline V gives CDR1 SGHRS, CDR2 YFSETQ. V lost 1 base, J lost 5 bases, and 9 bases stayed unmatched. CDR3 sequence reads: CASSLIRGTDNNSPLHF. CDR3 bases: TGCGCCAGCAGCTTGATTCGGGGGACAGACAATAATTCACCCCTCCACTTT. The whole variable domain, filled in from reference TRBV5-1 and TRBJ1-6, reads KAGVTQTPRYLIKTRGQQVTLSCSPISGHRSVSWYQQTPGQGLQFLFEYFSETQRNKGNFPGRFSGRQFSNSRSEMNVSTLELGDSALYLCASSLIRGTDNNSPLHFGNGTRLTVT.

This clonotype was counted at least ten times. The chain uses TRBV5-6 and TRBJ1-2; 8 positions agree with TRBD1. Germline CDR1 reads SGHDT; CDR2 reads YYEEEE. J gave up 4 bases and V 3 bases, and 5 bases lay outside the gene matches. This CDR3 region has 14 residues. In DNA, the CDR3 is TGTGCCAGCAGCTGGGGACAGGCCAGCTATGGCTACACCTTC. Protein sequence: CASSWGQASYGYTF.

This clonotype came up a few times. This chain's CDR3 is CASSWGARGTTQHF. The CDR3 DNA reads as TGTGCCAGCAGTTGGGGGGCCAGGGGGACGACCCAGCATTTT. The J gene is TRBJ1-5, the V gene TRBV12-3 or TRBV12-4, with TRBD1 matching 7 bases. CDR3 length equals 14 residues. V shed 4 bases and J 11 bases; nucleotides not matched to a gene: 11.

This clonotype has a handful of counts. V is TRBV4-1 and J is TRBJ1-1; tentatively, D is TRBD1 (6 bases). The CDR3 is 13 amino acids. Germline assignment: CDR1 MGHRA and CDR2 YSYEKL. V lost 0 bases to trimming and J lost 10 bases, with 12 bases between them. Here the CDR3 DNA reads TGCGCCAGCAGCCAAGATCAGGGGCTCGGAGCTTTCTTT. As protein: CASSQDQGLGAFF.

In its sample, this clonotype was seen many times. The rearrangement uses TRBV19 and TRBJ1-5; 9 nucleotides line up with TRBD1. After removal of 7 bases from V and 4 bases from J, the junction contained 8 bases not matched to a gene. Germline V lookup: CDR1 LNHDA, CDR2 SQIVND (reference sequence). The CDR3 has 15 amino acids. The CDR3 region has the DNA TGTGCCAGTAACCCACAGGGGGCTAGGAATCAGCCCCAGCATTTT. Translating gives CASNPQGARNQPQHF.